This entry lists 25 T cell receptor beta chains sequenced from one sample in a study of T cell responses to AZD1222 COVID-19 vaccine. Sequenced by immunoSEQ multiplex PCR; TCRdb stores in-frame clones only, minus some. The table records 150,000 to 200,000 clones, about 93% of them present only once. The sample here was peripheral blood, taken on day 0 of AZD1222 vaccination. These receptors originate from an adult in good health.

The chain couples TRBV5-6 to TRBJ1-2; the D gene is possibly TRBD1 (6 bases). There are 12 residues in the CDR3. Trimming shortened V by 4 bases and J by 6 bases, and 10 bases separated the two germline ends. The V gene's germline CDR1 is SGHDT and CDR2 YYEEEE. CDR3 amino acids: CASSQTGNGYTF. CDR3 nucleotides: TGTGCCAGCAGCCAAACAGGGAATGGCTACACCTTC. The entire variable domain, with the rest obtained from reference TRBV5-6 and TRBJ1-2, is as follows: DAGVTQSPTHLIKTRGQQVTLRCSPKSGHDTVSWYQQALGQGPQFIFQYYEEEERQRGNFPDRFSGHQFPNYSSELNVNALLLGDSALYLCASSQTGNGYTFGSGTRLTVV.

V gene TRBV19 combines with J gene TRBJ1-1; D remains unclear. The CDR3 loop spans 14 amino acids. Germline CDR1 and CDR2: LNHDA and SQIVND (reference sequence). The V end lost 4 bases, the J end lost 4 bases, and 13 bases lay between the germline ends. CDR3 DNA: TGTGCCAGTAGTAGAGGACTTCCGGGCACTGAAGCTTTCTTT. Protein sequence: CASSRGLPGTEAFF.

The rearrangement uses TRBV19 and TRBJ1-5; D uncertain. The CDR3 spans 19 residues. CDR1 is LNHDA, CDR2 SQIVND, per germline (reference sequence). Trimming left V 2 bases short and J 0 bases short, with 20 bases between. For the CDR3, the DNA is TGTGCCAGTAGTATAAGGGCAGCCGGCCGCCGATATAGCAATCAGCCCCAGCATTTT. Its protein is CASSIRAAGRRYSNQPQHF.

The rearrangement uses TRBV18 and TRBJ1-3; unclear D gene. Germline loops: CDR1 KGHSH, CDR2 LQKENI. The V and J ends lost 6 bases and 0 bases respectively, with 9 bases between them. The CDR3 totals 14 residues. CDR3 sequence: CASSAVGSGNTIYF. The CDR3 DNA reads as TGTGCCAGCTCGGCGGTAGGCTCTGGAAACACCATATATTTT.

The rearrangement uses TRBV28 and TRBJ1-1; the D is unclear. Germline CDR1 is MDHEN and CDR2 is SYDVKM. The CDR3 has 11 residues. The ends were cut back, 3 bases at V and 8 bases at J, with 7 bases in the middle. The CDR3 DNA follows: TGTGCCAGCAGTTTTGTAGAGGAAGCTTTCTTT. It yields the protein CASSFVEEAFF.

In nucleotides, the CDR3 is TGTGCCAGCAGAAAACCCCCGCAGGGCCGAGAGACCCAGTACTTC. It codes for CASRKPPQGRETQYF. The chain couples TRBV28 to TRBJ2-5; maybe TRBD1 (5 bases). Trimming pared 6 bases from V and 4 bases from J, leaving 18 bases between. Germline V gene sequence: CDR1 MDHEN, CDR2 SYDVKM. This CDR3 region has 15 residues.

V gene TRBV3-1 (or the pseudogene TRBV3-2) combines with J gene TRBJ1-3, with D unresolved. V lost 2 bases and J lost 7, with 12 bases in between. The CDR3 is 14 residues long. The germline V gene encodes CDR1 LGHDT and CDR2 YNNKEL (reference sequence). The DNA of the CDR3 is TGTGCCAGCAGCCAAAATGGAGGGCGGAACACCATATATTTT. This codes for CASSQNGGRNTIYF.

V usage is TRBV9 and J usage is TRBJ1-5, with D hard to call. V lost 3 bases and J 0 bases, leaving 7 bases between the germline ends. The CDR3 is 14 residues long. Germline CDR1 reads SGDLS; CDR2 reads YYNGEE. The CDR3, as DNA: TGTGCCAGCAGCGCGGACTTTAGCAATCAGCCCCAGCATTTT. Its translation: CASSADFSNQPQHF.

The chain is built from TRBV10-3 and TRBJ2-7; 10 bases map to TRBD2. From germline, CDR1 is ENHRY and CDR2 SYGVKD. V shed 6 bases, J shed 4 bases, and the junction held 3 bases outside the gene matches. The CDR3 has 13 amino acids. The DNA for the CDR3 is TGTGCCATCAGGAGCGGGAGGGATTACGAGCAGTACTTC. Protein: CAIRSGRDYEQYF.

CDR3 in amino acids: CASSLGVGAEAFF. The CDR3 DNA reads as TGTGCCAGCAGCTTAGGTGTTGGGGCTGAAGCTTTCTTT. This chain links TRBV11-2 with TRBJ1-1; no clear D gene. Between the trimmed V and J ends, which lost 1 base and 6 bases, there was a span of 9 bases. The length of the CDR3 is 13 residues. The germline CDR1 and CDR2 sequences are SGHAT and FQNNGV.

The J gene is TRBJ1-2, the V gene TRBV12-3 or TRBV12-4, with D hard to call. V lost 3 bases and J lost 8, with 13 bases in between. The CDR3 length is 13 residues. CDR3 region: CASSFAPREGYTF. In DNA form, the CDR3 reads TGTGCCAGCAGTTTCGCGCCTCGGGAAGGCTACACCTTC.

V and J are TRBV7-7 and TRBJ2-2; unclear D gene. The CDR3 has 15 residues. Germline CDR1 is SSHAT and CDR2 is FNYEAQ (reference sequence). Trimming removed 5 bases from V and 4 bases from J, with 14 bases in between. CDR3 region: CASSLNSNPTGELFF. The DNA of the CDR3 is TGTGCCAGCAGCCTCAACTCTAATCCCACCGGGGAGCTGTTTTTT.

The chain is built from TRBV7-9 and TRBJ1-6; D ambiguous. The CDR3 runs 15 residues. Trimming removed 5 bases from V and 3 bases from J, with 11 bases in between. Germline CDR1 SEHNR, CDR2 FQNEAQ (reference sequence). The CDR3 nucleotides read TGTGCCAGCAGCGGTCTGGGTTACTATAATTCACCCCTCCACTTT. As protein: CASSGLGYYNSPLHF.

V and J are TRBV12-5 and TRBJ1-2, with D maybe TRBD1 (6 bases). The CDR3 runs to 16 residues. Germline values: CDR1 LGHNT, CDR2 FRNRAP. V was cut by 1 base and J by 0 bases, with 12 bases left in between. The CDR3 DNA follows: TGTGCTAGTGGTTTGGCCCACAGGGAAACTAACTATGGCTACACCTTC. Amino acid sequence: CASGLAHRETNYGYTF.

The V gene is TRBV28, the J gene TRBJ2-1; D remains unclear. Germline-derived CDR1 and CDR2 are MDHEN and SYDVKM. V was clipped by 6 bases and J by 0 bases, with 12 bases between them. The CDR3 is 15 amino acids. CDR3 sequence (DNA): TGTGCCAGCAGACAGATCGACAACTCCTACAATGAGCAGTTCTTC. This codes for CASRQIDNSYNEQFF.

The genes are TRBV7-8 and TRBJ1-1; 7 positions agree with TRBD1. Germline V gene lookup returns CDR1 SGHVS and CDR2 FQNEAQ. Trimming took 1 base from V and 1 from J; bases not matched to a gene: 0. The CDR3 spans 14 residues. This CDR3 reads CASSLDRGNTEAFF. The DNA for the CDR3 is TGTGCCAGCAGCTTAGACAGGGGGAACACTGAAGCTTTCTTT. Based on the CDR3 plus reference TRBV7-8 and TRBJ1-1, the full variable domain is GAGVSQSPRYKVAKRGQDVALRCDPISGHVSLFWYQQALGQGPEFLTYFQNEAQLDKSGLPSDRFFAERPEGSVSTLKIQRTQQEDSAVYLCASSLDRGNTEAFFGQGTRLTVV.

V and J are TRBV2 and TRBJ1-1; unclear D gene. The V gene's germline CDR1 is SNHLY and CDR2 FYNNEI. This CDR3 contains 13 residues. Trimming left V 6 bases short and J 4 bases short, with 12 bases between. CDR3 region: CASSLYPATEAFF. CDR3 sequence (DNA): TGTGCCAGCAGCCTTTACCCAGCCACTGAAGCTTTCTTT.

The chain combines TRBV5-1 with TRBJ2-1; 13 bases match TRBD2. Germline V CDR1 and CDR2: SGHRS, YFSETQ. CDR3 size: 18 residues. Trimming cost V 2 bases and J 0 bases; bases outside gene matches: 5. CDR3 residues: CASSLLAGGPGSYNEQFF. In DNA form, the CDR3 reads TGCGCCAGCAGCTTACTAGCGGGAGGGCCGGGCTCCTACAATGAGCAGTTCTTC.

The rearrangement uses TRBV5-1 and TRBJ2-7; D not certain. Trimming removed 4 bases from V and 0 bases from J, with 14 bases in between. Germline V gene sequence: CDR1 SGHRS, CDR2 YFSETQ. The CDR3 loop spans 15 amino acids. The CDR3 sequence: CASSLREVPSYEQYF. The CDR3 DNA reads as TGCGCCAGCAGCCTCCGCGAGGTTCCCTCCTACGAGCAGTACTTC.

In DNA form, the CDR3 reads TGTGCCAGCAGTGGGGTTCGACCCAGCAGGGACAATGAGCAGTTCTTC. Amino acid sequence: CASSGVRPSRDNEQFF. This chain joins TRBV2 and TRBJ2-1; perhaps TRBD1 as D (5 bases). Germline-derived CDR1 and CDR2 are SNHLY and FYNNEI. V lost 4 bases to trimming and J lost 5 bases, with 18 bases between them. The CDR3 covers 16 residues.

The V and J genes are TRBV19 and TRBJ2-2, with D unresolved. V was cut by 5 bases and J by 6 bases, with 10 bases left in between. Germline V gene sequence: CDR1 LNHDA, CDR2 SQIVND (reference sequence). The CDR3 loop spans 13 amino acids. The CDR3 region has the DNA TGTGCCAGTAGTTCCTCACAGTCCGGGGAGCTGTTTTTT. Protein product: CASSSSQSGELFF.

The rearrangement joins TRBV6-5 to TRBJ1-5, with D unclear. In germline, CDR1 is MNHEY, CDR2 SVGAGI. The V and J ends lost 10 bases and 6 bases respectively, with 19 bases between them. The CDR3 length is 14 residues. The CDR3 coding sequence is TGTGCCACACATTATTTCGGGGTTATTCAGCCCCAGCATTTT. This encodes CATHYFGVIQPQHF.

This clone appeared once. The CDR3 reads CASSQGRTGLQNGYTF. The CDR3, as DNA: TGCGCCAGCAGCCAGGGCAGGACGGGGCTACAAAATGGCTACACCTTC. This rearrangement joins TRBV4-1 to TRBJ1-2, with TRBD1 as a possible D gene (5 bases). Germline-derived CDR1 and CDR2 are MGHRA and YSYEKL. With 3 bases removed from V and 6 bases from J, the gap between germline ends came to 20 bases. The CDR3 runs 16 residues.

This chain links TRBV28 with TRBJ1-3, with D unresolved. Trimming took 2 bases from V and 5 from J, leaving 7 bases between them. Germline assignment: CDR1 MDHEN and CDR2 SYDVKM. The CDR3 runs to 13 residues. DNA for the CDR3: TGTGCCAGCAGTTTAGGCGAGAGAAACACCATATATTTT. It codes for CASSLGERNTIYF. Filled out from reference TRBV28 and TRBJ1-3, the complete variable domain reads DVKVTQSSRYLVKRTGEKVFLECVQDMDHENMFWYRQDPGLGLRLIYFSYDVKMKEKGDIPEGYSVSREKKERFSLILESASTNQTSMYLCASSLGERNTIYFGEGSWLTVV.

In DNA form, the CDR3 reads TGTGCCACTTCCAACCCACGAGGGCACTATGGCTACACCTTC. It is translated as CATSNPRGHYGYTF. The chain joins TRBV19 to TRBJ1-2; D not certain. The CDR3 covers 14 residues. V was trimmed by 10 bases and J by 3 bases, leaving 18 bases between them. The germline V gene has CDR1 LNHDA and CDR2 SQIVND (reference sequence).